The rows below give T cell receptor beta chains drawn from one sample of a study of cytotoxic CD8 clonotypes in ibrutinib-treated CLL. Repertoires were generated with immunoSEQ multiplex PCR, while TCRdb's copy carries only in-frame clones and drops some. Of around 330,000 clones listed, over 55% were seen once; the top ten hold roughly 6%. The material was PBMCs, obtained after 36 months of ibrutinib treatment. All receptors come from a human donor with chronic lymphocytic leukemia. Each CDR3 is given with its conserved first and last residue. Each record gives: J gene, V gene, CDR3 protein.

TRBJ1-5	TRBV19	CASSTRQGVRSSNQPQHF
TRBJ1-4	TRBV7-2	CASSRDRVSEEKLFF
TRBJ1-2	TRBV5-1	CASSLWAGMESGYTF
TRBJ2-7	TRBV19	CASSIGPGDEQYF
TRBJ2-2	TRBV11-2	CASSRDRHTGELFF
TRBJ2-1	TRBV13	CASSPRTSGNNEQFF
TRBJ2-7	TRBV7-2	CASSLSAGGSKAYEQYF
TRBJ1-1	TRBV2	CASSDLGVMNTEAFF
TRBJ2-7	TRBV5-4	CASSQRLAGGYEQYF
TRBJ2-5	TRBV4-3	CASSLAGETETQYF
TRBJ2-1	TRBV10-3	CAISDPDSHNEQFF
TRBJ1-2	TRBV5-6	CASSLPTSGRTANYGYTF
TRBJ1-2	TRBV29-1	CSVESPIYGYTF
TRBJ2-1	TRBV29-1	CSVEGTSGGPAYNEQFF
TRBJ2-7	TRBV19	CASSRQGLAGPYEQYF
TRBJ2-7	TRBV15	CATSRRGTGDEQYF
TRBJ1-6	TRBV7-6	CASSLASSGTDNSPLHF
TRBJ2-3	TRBV2	CASSEARGRSTDTQYF
TRBJ2-2	TRBV10-3	CAISEEFRRVTGELFF
TRBJ2-5	TRBV7-2	CASSLGLEYQETQYF
TRBJ2-1	TRBV20-1	CSALEDEQFF
TRBJ2-7	TRBV5-4	CASSSPGPTHDEQYF
TRBJ2-7	TRBV9	CASSVGLGSSYEQYF
TRBJ2-2	TRBV29-1	CSVRKRGNTGELFF
TRBJ2-7	TRBV7-3	CASSYSGTGGYEQYF
TRBJ1-5	TRBV28	CASRLPTASNQPQHF
TRBJ2-7	TRBV6-1	CASSESGTVYEQYF
TRBJ2-7	TRBV27	CATTQPGDIF
TRBJ2-2	TRBV21-1	CASSNGTSGVTGELFF
TRBJ2-5	TRBV5-6	CASRRAGAETQYF
TRBJ2-7	TRBV14	CASSQGNRAYEQYF
TRBJ1-6	TRBV18	CASSPLISDNSPLHF
TRBJ1-5	TRBV12-5	CASGLGQGSVFSNQPQHF
TRBJ2-7	TRBV7-3	CASSLTGQSYEQYF
TRBJ2-3	TRBV2	CASGKTSWTDTQYF
TRBJ1-2	TRBV4-1	CASSPILTGIYGYTF
TRBJ2-3	TRBV7-8	CASSPRRDRGTDTQYF
TRBJ1-4	TRBV6-1	CASSTGRVANEKLFF